The T cell receptor (beta chain) described here comes from a study of somatic mutations in cytotoxic T cells in rheumatoid arthritis. This table comes from immunoSEQ multiplex PCR, and its TCRdb copy is limited to in-frame clones, with some not included. The sample holds more than 15,000 clones, around 80% seen once. Sequencing was performed on CD8+ T cells sorted from blood. The receptor was isolated from an adult with rheumatoid arthritis.

CDR3 nucleotide sequence: TGTGCCAGCAGTGATTGGGAGACCCAGTACTTC. It codes for CASSDWETQYF. This sequence joins TRBV2 and TRBJ2-5; no clear D gene. The CDR3 runs to 11 residues. CDR1 and CDR2 from the germline V gene are SNHLY and FYNNEI. The ends were cut back, 3 bases at V and 5 bases at J, with 4 bases in the middle.